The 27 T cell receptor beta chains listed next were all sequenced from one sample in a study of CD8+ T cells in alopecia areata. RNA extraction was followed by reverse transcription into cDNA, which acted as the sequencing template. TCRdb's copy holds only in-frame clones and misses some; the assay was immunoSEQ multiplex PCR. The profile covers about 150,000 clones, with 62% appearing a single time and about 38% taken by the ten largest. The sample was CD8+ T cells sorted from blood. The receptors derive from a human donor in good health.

The CDR3 loop reads CASSEGRTTDTQYF. The DNA of the CDR3 is TGCGCCAGCAGTGAAGGGCGGACCACAGATACGCAGTATTTT. The chain is built from TRBV10-2 and TRBJ2-3; D remains ambiguous. The CDR3 is made up of 14 amino acids. The V gene's germline CDR1 is WSHSY and CDR2 SAAADI. With 3 bases removed from V and 2 bases from J, the gap between germline ends came to 9 bases.

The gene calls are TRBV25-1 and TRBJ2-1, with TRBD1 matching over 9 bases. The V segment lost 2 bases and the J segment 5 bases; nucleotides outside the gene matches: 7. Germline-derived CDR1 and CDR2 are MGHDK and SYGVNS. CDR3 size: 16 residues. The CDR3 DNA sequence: TGTGCCAGCAGTGAACAGGGGACAGGGATCAACAATGAGCAGTTCTTC. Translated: CASSEQGTGINNEQFF.

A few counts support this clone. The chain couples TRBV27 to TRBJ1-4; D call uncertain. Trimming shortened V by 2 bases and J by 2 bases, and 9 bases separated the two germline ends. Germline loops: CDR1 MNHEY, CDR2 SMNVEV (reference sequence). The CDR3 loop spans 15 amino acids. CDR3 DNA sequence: TGTGCCAGCAGTTTAGGTGTCAGCACTAATGAAAAACTGTTTTTT. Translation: CASSLGVSTNEKLFF.

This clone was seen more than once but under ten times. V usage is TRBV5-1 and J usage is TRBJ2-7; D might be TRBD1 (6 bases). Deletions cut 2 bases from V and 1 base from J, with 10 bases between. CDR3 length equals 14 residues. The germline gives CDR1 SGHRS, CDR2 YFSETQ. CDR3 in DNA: TGCGCCAGCAGCTTCAGGGGCCCATCCTACGAGCAGTACTTC. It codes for CASSFRGPSYEQYF.

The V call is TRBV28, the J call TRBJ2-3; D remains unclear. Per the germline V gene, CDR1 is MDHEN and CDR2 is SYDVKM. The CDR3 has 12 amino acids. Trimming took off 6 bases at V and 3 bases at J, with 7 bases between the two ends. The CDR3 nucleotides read TGTGCCAGCAGGGCCGTTACAGATACGCAGTATTTT. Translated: CASRAVTDTQYF.

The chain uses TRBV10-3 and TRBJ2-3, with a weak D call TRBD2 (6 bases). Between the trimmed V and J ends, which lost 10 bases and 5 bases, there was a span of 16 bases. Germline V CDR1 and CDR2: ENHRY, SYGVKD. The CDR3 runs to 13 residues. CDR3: CATNRGGLDTQYF. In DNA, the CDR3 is TGTGCCACTAATCGGGGAGGATTAGATACGCAGTATTTT.

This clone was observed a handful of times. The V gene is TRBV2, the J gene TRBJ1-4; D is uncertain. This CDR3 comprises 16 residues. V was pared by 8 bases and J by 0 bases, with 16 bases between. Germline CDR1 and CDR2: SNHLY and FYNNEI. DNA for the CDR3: TGTGCCAGCCTAGGCAGGATCTTAGCAACTAATGAAAAACTGTTTTTT. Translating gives CASLGRILATNEKLFF.

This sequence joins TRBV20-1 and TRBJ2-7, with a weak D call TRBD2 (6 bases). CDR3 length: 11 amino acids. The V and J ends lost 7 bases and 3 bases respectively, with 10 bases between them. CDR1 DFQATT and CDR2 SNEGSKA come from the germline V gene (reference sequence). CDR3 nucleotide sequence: TGCAGTGGCGGGGACGACTACGAGCAGTACTTC. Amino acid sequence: CSGGDDYEQYF.

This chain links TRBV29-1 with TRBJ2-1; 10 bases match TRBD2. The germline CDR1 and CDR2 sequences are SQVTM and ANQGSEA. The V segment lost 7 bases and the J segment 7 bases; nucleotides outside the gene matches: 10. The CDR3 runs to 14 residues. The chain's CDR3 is CSAQSGLAENEQFF. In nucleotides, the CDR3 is TGCAGCGCCCAAAGTGGACTAGCGGAGAATGAGCAGTTCTTC.

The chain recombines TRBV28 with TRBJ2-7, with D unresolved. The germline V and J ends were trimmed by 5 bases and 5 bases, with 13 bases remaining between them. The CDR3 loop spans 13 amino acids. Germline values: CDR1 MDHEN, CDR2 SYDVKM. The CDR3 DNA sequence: TGTGCCAGCAGTGCCCCAGGTTACAACGAGCAGTACTTC. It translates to CASSAPGYNEQYF.

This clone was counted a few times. CDR3 in DNA: TGTGCCAGCAGTGAAGCGGGAGGGGATATCTCCTACGAGCAGTACTTC. It specifies CASSEAGGDISYEQYF. The V call is TRBV2, the J call TRBJ2-7; 7 positions agree with TRBD2. The CDR3 has 16 amino acids. V shed 0 bases, J shed 0 bases, and the junction held 5 bases outside the gene matches. Germline lookup yields CDR1 SNHLY and CDR2 FYNNEI.

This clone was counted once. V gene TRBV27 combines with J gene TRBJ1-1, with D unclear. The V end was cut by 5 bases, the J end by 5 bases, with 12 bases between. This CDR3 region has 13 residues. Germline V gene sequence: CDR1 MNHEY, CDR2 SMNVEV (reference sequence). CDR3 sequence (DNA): TGTGCCAGCAGTACCGGACTAAAGACTGAAGCTTTCTTT. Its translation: CASSTGLKTEAFF.

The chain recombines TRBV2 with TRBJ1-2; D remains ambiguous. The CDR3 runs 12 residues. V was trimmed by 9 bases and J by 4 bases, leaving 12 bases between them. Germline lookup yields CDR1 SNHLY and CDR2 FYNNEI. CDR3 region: CARDEGGYGYTF. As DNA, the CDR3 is TGTGCCAGAGACGAGGGCGGCTATGGCTACACCTTC.

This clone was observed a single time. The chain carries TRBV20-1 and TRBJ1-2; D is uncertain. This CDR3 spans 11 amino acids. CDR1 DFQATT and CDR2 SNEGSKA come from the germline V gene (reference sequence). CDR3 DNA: TGCGCCCTAGGTGAGGCCTATGGCTACACCTTC. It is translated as CALGEAYGYTF.

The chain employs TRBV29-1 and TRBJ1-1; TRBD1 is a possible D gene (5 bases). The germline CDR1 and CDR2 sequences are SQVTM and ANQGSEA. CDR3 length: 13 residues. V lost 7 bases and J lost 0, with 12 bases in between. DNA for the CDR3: TGCAGCGCCGCGGGGGGGATGAACACTGAAGCTTTCTTT. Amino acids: CSAAGGMNTEAFF. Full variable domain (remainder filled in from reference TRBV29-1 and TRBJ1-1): SAVISQKPSRDICQRGTSLTIQCQVDSQVTMMFWYRQQPGQSLTLIATANQGSEATYESGFVIDKFPISRPNLTFSTLTVSNMSPEDSSIYLCSAAGGMNTEAFFGQGTRLTVV.

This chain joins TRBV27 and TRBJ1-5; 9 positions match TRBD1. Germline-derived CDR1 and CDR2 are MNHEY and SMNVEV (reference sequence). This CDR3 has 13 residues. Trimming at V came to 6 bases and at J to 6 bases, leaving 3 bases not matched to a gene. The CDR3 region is CASSTGGGQPQHF. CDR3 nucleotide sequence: TGTGCCAGCAGCACAGGGGGCGGTCAGCCCCAGCATTTT.

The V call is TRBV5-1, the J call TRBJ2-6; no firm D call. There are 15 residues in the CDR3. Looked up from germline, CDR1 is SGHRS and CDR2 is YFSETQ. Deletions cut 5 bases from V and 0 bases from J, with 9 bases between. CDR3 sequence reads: CASRKEPSGANVLTF. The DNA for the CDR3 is TGCGCCAGCAGAAAGGAGCCCTCTGGGGCCAACGTCCTGACTTTC.

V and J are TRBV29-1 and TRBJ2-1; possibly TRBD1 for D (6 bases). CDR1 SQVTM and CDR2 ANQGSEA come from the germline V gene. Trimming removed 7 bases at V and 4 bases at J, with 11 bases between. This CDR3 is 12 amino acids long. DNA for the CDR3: TGCAGCGCCTTACAGGGTTACAATGAGCAGTTCTTC. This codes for CSALQGYNEQFF.

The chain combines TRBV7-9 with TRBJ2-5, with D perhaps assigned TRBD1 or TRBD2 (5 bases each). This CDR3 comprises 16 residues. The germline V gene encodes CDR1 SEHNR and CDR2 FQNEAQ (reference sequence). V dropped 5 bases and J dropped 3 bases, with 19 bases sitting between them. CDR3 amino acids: CASSNVEFMGEETQYF. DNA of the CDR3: TGTGCCAGCAGCAACGTTGAGTTTATGGGGGAAGAGACCCAGTACTTC.

The CDR3 DNA is TGTGCCAGCTCACCAGATCCAGGGTCGAACGAGCAGTACTTC. The encoded protein is CASSPDPGSNEQYF. The chain combines TRBV18 with TRBJ2-7; a weak D match, TRBD1 (5 bases). V gave up 2 bases and J gave up 5 bases, with 13 bases separating them. The V gene's germline CDR1 is KGHSH and CDR2 LQKENI. This CDR3 is 14 amino acids long.

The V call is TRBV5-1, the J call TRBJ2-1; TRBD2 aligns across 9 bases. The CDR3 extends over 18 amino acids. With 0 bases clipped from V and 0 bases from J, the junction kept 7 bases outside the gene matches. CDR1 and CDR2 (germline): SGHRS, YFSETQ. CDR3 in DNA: TGCGCCAGCAGCTTGGAGTCTAGCGGGACTCCCTCCTACAATGAGCAGTTCTTC. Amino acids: CASSLESSGTPSYNEQFF. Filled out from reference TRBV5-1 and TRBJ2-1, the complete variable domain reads KAGVTQTPRYLIKTRGQQVTLSCSPISGHRSVSWYQQTPGQGLQFLFEYFSETQRNKGNFPGRFSGRQFSNSRSEMNVSTLELGDSALYLCASSLESSGTPSYNEQFFGPGTRLTVL.

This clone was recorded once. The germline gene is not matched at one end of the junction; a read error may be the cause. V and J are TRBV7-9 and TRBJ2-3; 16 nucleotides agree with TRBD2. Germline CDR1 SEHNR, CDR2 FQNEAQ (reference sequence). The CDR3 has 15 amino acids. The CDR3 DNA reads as TGTGCCAGCAGCAGAGGGCAACTGGGACTAGCGGGAGGGGTTTTT. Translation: CASSRGQLGLAGGVF. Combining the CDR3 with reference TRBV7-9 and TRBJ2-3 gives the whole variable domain DTGVSQNPRHKITKRGQNVTFRCDPISEHNRLYWYRQTLGQGPEFLTYFQNEAQLEKSRLLSDRFSAERPKGSFSTLEIQRTEQGDSAMYLCASSRGQLGLAGGVFGPGTRLTVL.

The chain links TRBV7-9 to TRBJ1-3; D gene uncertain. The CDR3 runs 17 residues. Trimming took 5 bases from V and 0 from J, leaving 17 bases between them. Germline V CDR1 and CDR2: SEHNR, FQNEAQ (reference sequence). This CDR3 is CASSESSGRYSGNTIYF. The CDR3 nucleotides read TGTGCCAGCAGCGAAAGTAGTGGACGGTACTCTGGAAACACCATATATTTT.

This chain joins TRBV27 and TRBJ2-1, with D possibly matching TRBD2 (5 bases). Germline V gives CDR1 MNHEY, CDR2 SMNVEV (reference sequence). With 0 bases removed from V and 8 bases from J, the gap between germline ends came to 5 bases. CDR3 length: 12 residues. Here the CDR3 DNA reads TGTGCCAGCAGTTTATCGCGGGATGAGCAGTTCTTC. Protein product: CASSLSRDEQFF.

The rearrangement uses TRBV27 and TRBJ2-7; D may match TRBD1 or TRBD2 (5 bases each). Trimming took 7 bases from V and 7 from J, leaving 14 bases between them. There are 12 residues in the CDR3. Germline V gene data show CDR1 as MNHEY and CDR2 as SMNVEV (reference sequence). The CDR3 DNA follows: TGTGCCAGCAAGGGGTCTGAGGGGGAGCAGTACTTC. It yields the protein CASKGSEGEQYF.

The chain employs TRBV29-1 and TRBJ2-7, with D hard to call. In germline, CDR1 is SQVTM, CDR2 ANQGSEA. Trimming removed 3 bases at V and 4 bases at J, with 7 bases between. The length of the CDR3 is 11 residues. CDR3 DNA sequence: TGCAGCGTTGATGGTGTATACGAGCAGTACTTC. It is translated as CSVDGVYEQYF.

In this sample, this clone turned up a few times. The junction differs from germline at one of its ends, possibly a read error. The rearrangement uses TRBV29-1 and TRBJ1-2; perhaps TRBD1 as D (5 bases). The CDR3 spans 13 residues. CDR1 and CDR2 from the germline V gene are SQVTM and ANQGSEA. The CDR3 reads CSVEDRKFYGYTF. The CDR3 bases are TGCAGCGTGGAAGACAGAAAATTCTATGGCTACACCTTC.